This TCR beta chain was observed in a study of graft-versus-host responses after intestinal transplantation. For the study at large: In this cohort, recipients had multivisceral, liver-intestinal, or isolated intestinal transplants. Tacrolimus plus steroids were given to all recipients for roughly three years, preceded by anti-thymocyte globulin induction.

Study-wide results and limits: Circulating GvH clones peaking coincided with falling HvG clones soon after transplant.

The junction had 3 bases not matched to a gene; V was cut back by 5 bases and J by 4 bases. The length of the CDR3 is 14 residues. Per the germline V gene, CDR1 is MNHEY and CDR2 is SMNVEV (reference sequence). A word on this clone: Its target is unknown.

The method was immunoSEQ multiplex PCR; TCRdb's version includes in-frame clones alone and lacks a portion of them. This table has about 120,000 clones, about 92% appearing once. This chain joins TRBV27 and TRBJ2-5; 11 nucleotides align to TRBD1. The specimen was unstimulated CD8+ T cells sorted from spleen or lymph node cells, collected before transplant. The receptor comes from a human donor who was the organ donor for an intestinal transplant. CDR3 sequence reads: CASSGGTGGETQYF. Written as DNA, the CDR3 is TGTGCCAGCAGTGGGGGGACAGGGGGAGAGACCCAGTACTTC.